This record concerns one TCR beta chain sequence. This entry comes from a study of blood T cell repertoires in COVID-19. Turning to the study itself: From the United States, Italy and Spain came samples of acute and convalescent COVID-19. From T cells, B-cell-depleted T cells, or PBMCs came the material, which was cDNA or gDNA.

The table came from immunoSEQ multiplex PCR; TCRdb's copy has only in-frame clones and leaves some out. Of 100,000 to 120,000 clones listed, 85% are singletons. Seattle's enrolled individuals joined amid active infection and were then monitored longitudinally. Between the trimmed V and J ends, which lost 1 base and 5 bases, there was a span of 9 bases. The CDR3 sequence is 13 residues long. Germline V gene lookup returns CDR1 SGHRS and CDR2 YFSETQ. The source is a woman in her sixties with COVID-19, enrolled during active disease. This chain joins TRBV5-1 and TRBJ1-2; a possible D gene is TRBD1 (5 bases). Sequencing used peripheral blood. As DNA, the CDR3 is TGCGCCAGCAGCTTGTCAGGGAAGTATGGCTACACCTTC. Its translation is CASSLSGKYGYTF.